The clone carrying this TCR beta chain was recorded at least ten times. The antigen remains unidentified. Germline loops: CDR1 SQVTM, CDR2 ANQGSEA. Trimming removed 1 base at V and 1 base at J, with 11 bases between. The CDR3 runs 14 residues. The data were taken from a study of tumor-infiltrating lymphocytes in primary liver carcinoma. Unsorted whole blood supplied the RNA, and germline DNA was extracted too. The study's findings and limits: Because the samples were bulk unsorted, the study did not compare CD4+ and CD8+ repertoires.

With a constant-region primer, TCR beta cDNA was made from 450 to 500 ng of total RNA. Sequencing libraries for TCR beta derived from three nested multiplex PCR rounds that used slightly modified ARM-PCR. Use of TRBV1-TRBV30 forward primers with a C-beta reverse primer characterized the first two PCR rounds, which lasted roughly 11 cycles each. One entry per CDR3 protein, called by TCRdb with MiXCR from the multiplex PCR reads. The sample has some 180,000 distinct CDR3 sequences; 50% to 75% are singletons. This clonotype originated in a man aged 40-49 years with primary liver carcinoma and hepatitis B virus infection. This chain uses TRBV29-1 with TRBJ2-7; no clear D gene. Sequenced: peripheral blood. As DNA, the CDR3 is TGCAGCGTTGAAGGCGGTGTAGGTTCCTACGAGCAGTACTTC. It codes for CSVEGGVGSYEQYF.